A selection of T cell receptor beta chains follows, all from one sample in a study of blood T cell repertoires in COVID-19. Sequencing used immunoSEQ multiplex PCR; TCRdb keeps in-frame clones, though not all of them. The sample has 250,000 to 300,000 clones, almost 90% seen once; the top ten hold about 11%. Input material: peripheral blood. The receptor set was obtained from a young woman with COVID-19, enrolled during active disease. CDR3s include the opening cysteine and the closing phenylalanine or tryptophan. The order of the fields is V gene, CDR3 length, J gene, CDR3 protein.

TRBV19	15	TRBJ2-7	CASSTIRAGADEQYF
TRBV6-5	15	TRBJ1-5	CASSSMTGGNQPQHF
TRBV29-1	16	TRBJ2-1	CSVMSGRRSSYNEQFF
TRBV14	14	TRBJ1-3	CASSQQASGNTIYF
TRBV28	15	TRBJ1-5	CASRDRGPPHQPQHF
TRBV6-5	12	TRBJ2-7	CASSPQGYEQYF
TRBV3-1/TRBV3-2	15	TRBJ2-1	CASSRTALAYNEQFF
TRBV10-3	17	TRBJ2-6	CAISVGGVSSGANVLTF
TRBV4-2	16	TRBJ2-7	CASSSPDRTESYEQYF
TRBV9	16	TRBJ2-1	CASSLLAGGSYNEQFF
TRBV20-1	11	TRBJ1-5	CSAGAGQPQHF
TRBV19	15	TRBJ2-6	CASRDSFSGANVLTF
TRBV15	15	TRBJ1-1	CATSLRQGMNTEAFF
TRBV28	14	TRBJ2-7	CASSLFNRGNEQYF
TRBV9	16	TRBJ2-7	CASSPKTLAGGYEQYF
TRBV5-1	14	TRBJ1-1	CASSLNAVNTEAFF
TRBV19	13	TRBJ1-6	CASSPGTASPLHF